This T cell receptor beta chain was identified in a study of patients and donors after allogeneic stem cell transplantation. This clonotype has ten or more counts. The CDR3 has 15 residues. The germline V and J ends were trimmed by 0 bases and 6 bases, with 14 bases remaining between them. Per the germline V gene, CDR1 is ENHRY and CDR2 is SYGVKD. TCRdb analysed the RT-PCR reads with MiXCR anew, one entry per CDR3 protein. The sample carries roughly 880,000 distinct CDR3 sequences, under 20% recorded once. The genes are TRBV10-3 and TRBJ1-2, with D possibly matching TRBD1 (5 bases). The specimen sequenced was blood, either unsorted or a sorted T cell fraction (not recorded which). The sequence derives from a human donor who was either an allogeneic HSCT recipient or a stem cell or donor lymphocyte infusion donor (not recorded which). It is not recorded whose cells these are; they may come from a transplant donor. The CDR3, as DNA: TGTGCCATCAGTGAGTCACAGGCAACGTGGGATGGCTACACCTTC. Protein sequence: CAISESQATWDGYTF.